The 11 T cell receptor beta chains in this list originate from one sample, sequenced in a study of cytomegalovirus exposure and HLA in healthy donors. The primer mix had 60 Vbeta and 13 Jbeta primers. Sequencing used immunoSEQ multiplex PCR; TCRdb keeps in-frame clones, though not all of them. The data contain fewer than 150,000 clones, under 85% of them singletons. What was sequenced was PBMCs. The receptor source for this set is a man under 40 in good health and CMV-seronegative.

The chain uses TRBV18 and TRBJ2-3; perhaps TRBD2 as D (7 bases). V was cut by 6 bases and J by 5 bases, with 15 bases left in between. From germline, CDR1 is KGHSH and CDR2 LQKENI. The CDR3 sequence is 14 residues long. The CDR3 DNA reads as TGTGCCAGCTCCCCGACGGGGGGCGGAGATACGCAGTATTTT. Translation: CASSPTGGGDTQYF.

The chain links TRBV6-6 to TRBJ2-5, with D tentatively TRBD2 (6 bases). Trimming pared 5 bases from V and 2 bases from J, leaving 15 bases between. The CDR3 totals 15 residues. Germline V gene sequence: CDR1 MNHNY, CDR2 SVGAGI (reference sequence). This CDR3 is CASSLERVLQETQYF. The CDR3 DNA follows: TGTGCCAGCAGTCTCGAGCGGGTATTACAAGAGACCCAGTACTTC.

The chain couples TRBV5-1 to TRBJ2-5, with TRBD2 identical over 13 bases. CDR1 and CDR2 (germline): SGHRS, YFSETQ. Trimming at V came to 9 bases and at J to 1 base, leaving 3 bases not matched to a gene. CDR3 size: 14 residues. The CDR3 region is CATRLAGGQETQYF. In DNA form, the CDR3 reads TGCGCCACCCGACTAGCGGGGGGCCAAGAGACCCAGTACTTC.

The chain employs TRBV7-9 and TRBJ1-1, with D possibly matching TRBD1 (5 bases). Per germline, CDR1 SEHNR and CDR2 FQNEAQ (reference sequence). V shed 1 base and J shed 3 bases, with 12 bases lying between them. The CDR3 runs 15 residues. This chain's CDR3 is CASSLVVQAYTEAFF. The CDR3 DNA reads TGTGCCAGCAGCTTAGTCGTACAGGCGTACACTGAAGCTTTCTTT.

This clone was seen a single time. The gene calls are TRBV9 and TRBJ2-1; 8 nucleotides agree with TRBD1. The germline V gene encodes CDR1 SGDLS and CDR2 YYNGEE. The CDR3 length is 18 residues. V lost 0 bases, J lost 7 bases, and 15 bases stayed unmatched. In DNA form, the CDR3 reads TGTGCCAGCAGCGTAGATTCCGGCAGGGGGCGGTATGGTAATGAGCAGTTCTTC. Encoded protein: CASSVDSGRGRYGNEQFF.

V is TRBV7-2 and J is TRBJ2-1; no reliable D call. Germline CDR1 and CDR2: SGHTA and FQGNSA. The length of the CDR3 is 12 residues. V was shortened by 5 bases and J by 7 bases, with 9 bases between the two germline ends. This CDR3 is CASSANRNEQFF. CDR3 nucleotide sequence: TGTGCCAGCAGCGCCAACCGGAATGAGCAGTTCTTC.

The count of this clone is one. This sample also contains other DNA sequences that code for the same CDR3. The V call is TRBV5-4, the J call TRBJ2-1, with D unclear. The CDR3 is 13 residues long. With 2 bases removed from V and 4 bases from J, the gap between germline ends came to 7 bases. Germline V CDR1 and CDR2: SGHNT, YYREEE (reference sequence). The CDR3 bases are TGTGCCAGCAGCTTTACTGATTACAATGAGCAGTTCTTC. It translates to CASSFTDYNEQFF.

In this sample, this clone turned up a few times. The chain is built from TRBV29-1 and TRBJ1-2, with a possible D match to TRBD1 (5 bases). Germline assignment: CDR1 SQVTM and CDR2 ANQGSEA. The CDR3 loop spans 11 amino acids. V was clipped by 4 bases and J by 6 bases, with 9 bases between them. CDR3 amino acids: CSVGQLNGYTF. The CDR3 DNA reads as TGCAGCGTTGGACAGTTGAATGGCTACACCTTC.

V gene TRBV7-8 combines with J gene TRBJ2-1; D ambiguous. The CDR3 covers 14 residues. V was clipped by 0 bases and J by 2 bases, with 5 bases between them. Germline-derived CDR1 and CDR2 are SGHVS and FQNEAQ. The CDR3 here is CASSLAGPYNEQFF. The CDR3 DNA sequence: TGTGCCAGCAGCTTAGCGGGCCCCTACAATGAGCAGTTCTTC. Supplemented by reference TRBV7-8 and TRBJ2-1, the full variable domain reads GAGVSQSPRYKVAKRGQDVALRCDPISGHVSLFWYQQALGQGPEFLTYFQNEAQLDKSGLPSDRFFAERPEGSVSTLKIQRTQQEDSAVYLCASSLAGPYNEQFFGPGTRLTVL.

This chain uses TRBV7-9 with TRBJ2-1, with D possibly being TRBD1 (6 bases). The V end lost 8 bases, the J end lost 10 bases, and 9 bases lay between the germline ends. The germline gives CDR1 SEHNR, CDR2 FQNEAQ (reference sequence). This CDR3 is built from 10 residues. The CDR3 sequence is CASAGVEQFF. The CDR3 nucleotides are TGTGCCAGCGCAGGGGTAGAGCAGTTCTTC.

The chain has TRBV7-9 and TRBJ2-3; D not resolved. Trimming left V 5 bases short and J 4 bases short, with 16 bases between. This CDR3 has 15 residues. Per the germline V gene, CDR1 is SEHNR and CDR2 is FQNEAQ (reference sequence). Written as DNA, the CDR3 is TGTGCCAGCAGCCGCCAGGCATTTGAAGCAGATACGCAGTATTTT. It translates to CASSRQAFEADTQYF.